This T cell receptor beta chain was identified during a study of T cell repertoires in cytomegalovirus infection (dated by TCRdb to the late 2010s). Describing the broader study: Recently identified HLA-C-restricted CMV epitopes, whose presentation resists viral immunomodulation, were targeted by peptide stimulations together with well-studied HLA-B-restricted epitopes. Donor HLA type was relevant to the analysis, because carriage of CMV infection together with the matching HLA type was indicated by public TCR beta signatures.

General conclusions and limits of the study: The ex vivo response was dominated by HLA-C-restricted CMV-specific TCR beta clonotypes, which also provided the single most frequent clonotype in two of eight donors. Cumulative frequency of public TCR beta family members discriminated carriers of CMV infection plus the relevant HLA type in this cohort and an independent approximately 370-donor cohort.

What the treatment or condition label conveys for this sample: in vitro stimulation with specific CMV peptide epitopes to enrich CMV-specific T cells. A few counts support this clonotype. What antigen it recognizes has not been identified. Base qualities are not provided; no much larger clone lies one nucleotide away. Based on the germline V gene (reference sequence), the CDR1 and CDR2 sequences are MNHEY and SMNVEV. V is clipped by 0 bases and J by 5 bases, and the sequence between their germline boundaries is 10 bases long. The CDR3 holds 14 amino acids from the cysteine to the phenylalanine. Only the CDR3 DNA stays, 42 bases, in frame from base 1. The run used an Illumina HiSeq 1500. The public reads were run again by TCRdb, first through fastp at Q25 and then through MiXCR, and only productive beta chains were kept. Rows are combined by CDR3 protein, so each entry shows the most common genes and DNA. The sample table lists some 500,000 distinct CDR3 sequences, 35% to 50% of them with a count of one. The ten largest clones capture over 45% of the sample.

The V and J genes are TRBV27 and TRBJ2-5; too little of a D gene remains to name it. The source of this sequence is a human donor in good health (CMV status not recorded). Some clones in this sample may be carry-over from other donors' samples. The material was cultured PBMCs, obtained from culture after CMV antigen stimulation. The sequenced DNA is TGTGCCAGCAGTTTATCGTTGGCGAGCGAGACCCAGTACTTC. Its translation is CASSLSLASETQYF.